Below are 4 T cell receptor beta chains sequenced from a single sample in a study of T-cell memory formation after mild COVID-19. TCRdb analysed the 5' RACE reads with MiXCR anew, one entry per CDR3 protein. The sample has about 540,000 distinct CDR3 sequences; around 21% are singletons. The sample comprised PBMCs or a T cell subset sorted from them (not recorded which). The source is an adult woman who had mild COVID-19 (a few samples of this study predate the infection). Cell type and time point are not known.

The V call is TRBV11-2, the J call TRBJ2-3, with 10 bases fitting TRBD2. Germline V gene sequence: CDR1 SGHAT, CDR2 FQNNGV. There are 16 residues in the CDR3. The ends lost 3 bases at V and 6 bases at J; junction bases unmatched: 9. This chain's CDR3 is CASSLALAGGRDTQYF. The CDR3 DNA is TGTGCCAGCAGCTTGGCCTTAGCGGGGGGACGGGATACGCAGTATTTT.

This clonotype was recorded a few times. The chain combines TRBV20-1 with TRBJ2-1; 9 nucleotides agree with TRBD2. The CDR3 totals 14 residues. Germline trimming cut 5 bases from V and 7 bases from J; bases unmatched to any gene: 9. Germline-derived CDR1 and CDR2 are DFQATT and SNEGSKA (reference sequence). The CDR3 DNA follows: TGCAGTGCTCTACTTGGGACTAGCAGAAATGAGCAGTTCTTC. This codes for CSALLGTSRNEQFF.

This clonotype was seen at least ten times. The chain uses TRBV7-2 and TRBJ2-5; D possibly matches TRBD1 or TRBD2 (6 bases each). V was pared by 5 bases and J by 7 bases, with 11 bases between. This CDR3 has 12 residues. Germline loops: CDR1 SGHTA, CDR2 FQGNSA. CDR3: CASSQGGGTQYF. For the CDR3, the DNA is TGTGCCAGCAGCCAAGGAGGGGGGACCCAGTACTTC.

J is TRBJ1-2 and V is TRBV20-1; 7 positions agree with TRBD1. The CDR3 totals 11 residues. Looked up from germline, CDR1 is DFQATT and CDR2 is SNEGSKA (reference sequence). V trimming: 8 bases; J trimming: 8 bases; junction bases outside the gene matches: 8. The CDR3 region has the DNA TGCAGTCACACAGGGGTCAGGGGCTACACCTTC. It translates to CSHTGVRGYTF.